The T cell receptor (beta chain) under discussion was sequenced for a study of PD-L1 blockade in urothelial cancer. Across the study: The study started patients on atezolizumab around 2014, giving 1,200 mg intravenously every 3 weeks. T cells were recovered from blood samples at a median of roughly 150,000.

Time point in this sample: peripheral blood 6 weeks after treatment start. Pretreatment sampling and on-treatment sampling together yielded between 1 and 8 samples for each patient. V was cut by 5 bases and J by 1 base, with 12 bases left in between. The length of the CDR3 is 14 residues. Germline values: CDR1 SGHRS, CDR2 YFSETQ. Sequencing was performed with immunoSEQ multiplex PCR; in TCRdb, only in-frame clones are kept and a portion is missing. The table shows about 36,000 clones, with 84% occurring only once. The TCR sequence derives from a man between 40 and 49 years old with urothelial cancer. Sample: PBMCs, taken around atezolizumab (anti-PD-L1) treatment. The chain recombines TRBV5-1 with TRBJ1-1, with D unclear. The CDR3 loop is CASRRTDSNTEAFF. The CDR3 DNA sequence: TGCGCCAGCAGACGCACAGATTCGAACACTGAAGCTTTCTTT.